What follows are 16 T cell receptor beta chains derived from one specimen sequenced in a study of blood T cells in healthy people across ages. A J-beta primer mix and a sample-barcoded 5' primer were used in a second PCR of about 6 to 12 cycles. TCRdb ran MiXCR on the 5' RACE reads and lists one entry per CDR3 protein. In the table there are around 1,500,000 distinct CDR3 sequences, 25% to 30% of which are singletons. Sample: blood. The receptors shown here come from a woman aged 25 to 39 in good health.

This clonotype showed up many times. This chain uses TRBV29-1 with TRBJ1-4; D unclear. CDR3 length: 15 amino acids. V shed 7 bases and J shed 3 bases, with 18 bases lying between them. CDR1 and CDR2 from the germline V gene are SQVTM and ANQGSEA. CDR3 sequence (DNA): TGCAGCGCCCGCCGGGAGGTTGGGGCTAATGAAAAACTGTTTTTT. Translated: CSARREVGANEKLFF.

The V gene is TRBV4-2, the J gene TRBJ2-4; 8 bases are shared with TRBD2. CDR3 length equals 14 residues. The junction had 4 bases not matched to a gene; V was cut back by 1 base and J by 8 bases. Germline V gene sequence: CDR1 LGHNA, CDR2 YNFKEQ. The CDR3 DNA sequence: TGTGCCAGCAGCCAAGGTGGAGCGGGAGACATTCAGTACTTC. This encodes CASSQGGAGDIQYF.

This clonotype was detected a few times. V is TRBV30 and J is TRBJ1-6; the D gene is possibly TRBD1 (5 bases). The V and J ends lost 8 bases and 9 bases respectively, with 17 bases between them. Germline CDR1 is GTSNPN and CDR2 is SVGIG (reference sequence). The CDR3 is 13 residues long. CDR3 residues: CAGQGRGGSPLHF. The CDR3 DNA sequence: TGTGCCGGCCAGGGCCGGGGAGGTTCACCCCTCCACTTT.

The V call is TRBV15, the J call TRBJ2-2; maybe TRBD1 (6 bases). V lost 1 base, J lost 3 bases, and 15 bases lay in between. The CDR3 consists of 17 residues. CDR1 and CDR2 from the germline V gene are LNHNV and YYDKDF (reference sequence). The CDR3 here is CATSRVRGSTDTGELFF. DNA for the CDR3: TGTGCCACCAGCAGAGTGAGGGGGTCCACAGACACCGGGGAGCTGTTTTTT.

The sample holds a few counts of this clonotype. The chain recombines TRBV7-2 with TRBJ2-1; 8 bases map to TRBD2. CDR1 and CDR2 (germline): SGHTA, FQGNSA. The CDR3 covers 14 residues. J gave up 9 bases and V 5 bases, and 9 bases lay outside the gene matches. The CDR3 DNA sequence: TGTGCCAGCAGCCCCACGGGGGGGAGGATTGAGCAGTTCTTC. Its protein is CASSPTGGRIEQFF.

This clonotype was seen ten or more times. This CDR3 reads CSASAGLGEQYF. The CDR3 DNA is TGCAGTGCTAGTGCAGGGCTGGGGGAGCAGTACTTC. This chain links TRBV20-1 with TRBJ2-7, with D tentatively TRBD1 (5 bases). Trimming left V 3 bases short and J 7 bases short, with 13 bases between. CDR3 length: 12 amino acids. From germline, CDR1 is DFQATT and CDR2 SNEGSKA (reference sequence).

This clonotype was recorded once. The V and J genes are TRBV3-1 and TRBJ2-4; 10 bases align to TRBD1. After removal of 7 bases from V and 14 bases from J, the junction contained 8 bases not matched to a gene. CDR3 length: 12 amino acids. The germline V gene has CDR1 LGHDT and CDR2 YNNKEL (reference sequence). The CDR3 sequence: CASNHGQGVKYF. In nucleotides, the CDR3 is TGTGCCAGCAACCACGGACAGGGGGTGAAGTACTTC.

The chain carries TRBV14 and TRBJ2-2; 9 nucleotides align to TRBD1. The CDR3 spans 17 residues. Germline-derived CDR1 and CDR2 are SGHDN and FVKESK. V shed 3 bases and J 6 bases; nucleotides not matched to a gene: 11. This CDR3 reads CASSHRYRGLIAGELFF. CDR3 coding DNA: TGTGCCAGCAGCCACCGTTACAGGGGGCTAATCGCCGGGGAGCTGTTTTTT. Looking up the rest from reference TRBV14 and TRBJ2-2 gives the full variable domain: EAGVTQFPSHSVIEKGQTVTLRCDPISGHDNLYWYRRVMGKEIKFLLHFVKESKQDESGMPNNRFLAERTGGTYSTLKVQPAELEDSGVYFCASSHRYRGLIAGELFFGEGSRLTVL.

This clonotype was found a few times. The rearrangement joins TRBV12-3 or TRBV12-4 to TRBJ2-3, with D maybe TRBD1 (5 bases). V lost 7 bases and J lost 4, with 18 bases in between. CDR3 length equals 15 residues. The CDR3 bases are TGTGCCAGCACCGCTACCACCCAAGGGGCAGATACGCAGTATTTT. Translated: CASTATTQGADTQYF.

This chain connects TRBV7-2 to TRBJ2-4; TRBD1 might be the D (5 bases). V lost 4 bases and J 13 bases, leaving 26 bases between the germline ends. The germline CDR1 and CDR2 sequences are SGHTA and FQGNSA. The CDR3 runs 16 residues. The chain's CDR3 is CASSYGPVLPGYEQYF. The CDR3 region has the DNA TGTGCCAGCAGCTATGGCCCGGTCCTCCCAGGGTATGAGCAGTACTTC.

In this sample, this clonotype turned up a few times. The genes are TRBV7-3 and TRBJ2-7, with TRBD2 as a possible D gene (6 bases). Germline lookup yields CDR1 SGHTA and CDR2 FQGTGA. Trimming shortened V by 1 base and J by 5 bases, and 18 bases separated the two germline ends. The CDR3 runs 16 residues. The CDR3 reads CASSLNPSANGDEQYF. CDR3 coding DNA: TGTGCCAGCAGCTTAAATCCTAGCGCGAACGGGGACGAGCAGTACTTC.

The rearrangement links TRBV4-3 to TRBJ2-4; D is undetermined. The CDR3 spans 17 residues. In germline, CDR1 is LGHNA, CDR2 YSLEER. V was trimmed by 4 bases and J by 1 base, leaving 17 bases between them. CDR3 coding DNA: TGCGCCAGCAGCCGAGATCCTGCCATGGGGGCCAAAAACATTCAGTACTTC. Protein sequence: CASSRDPAMGAKNIQYF.

This clonotype has just a few counts. The J gene is TRBJ1-1, the V gene TRBV30; 7 nucleotides match TRBD1. This CDR3 is 13 amino acids long. Germline V gene sequence: CDR1 GTSNPN, CDR2 SVGIG (reference sequence). V was pared by 3 bases and J by 5 bases, with 6 bases of the junction left unmatched. The CDR3 DNA reads TGTGCCTGGAGAGAGGACAGGTTTACTGAAGCTTTCTTT. Amino acids: CAWREDRFTEAFF.

The chain employs TRBV21-1 and TRBJ1-1. TRBV21-1 is designated a pseudogene. This CDR3 contains 15 residues. The CDR3 loop is CASSKGEGVNTEAFF. The CDR3 DNA reads as TGTGCCAGCAGCAAAGGAGAGGGAGTGAACACTGAAGCTTTCTTT.

There are a few counts of this clonotype. This rearrangement joins TRBV9 to TRBJ1-5; TRBD1 matches 7 bases. The length of the CDR3 is 16 residues. V gave up 3 bases and J gave up 4 bases; unmatched junction bases: 10. Per the germline V gene, CDR1 is SGDLS and CDR2 is YYNGEE. The CDR3 here is CASSASRDSLNQPQHF. CDR3 DNA sequence: TGTGCCAGCAGCGCAAGCCGGGACAGCCTAAATCAGCCCCAGCATTTT.

This clonotype came up many times. The chain combines TRBV9 with TRBJ2-5; the match to TRBD1 covers 12 bases. Germline V gene sequence: CDR1 SGDLS, CDR2 YYNGEE. The CDR3 extends over 17 amino acids. Trimming removed 0 bases from V and 5 bases from J; junction bases left unmatched: 8. The CDR3 sequence is CASSVARDRGLRETQYF. The CDR3 DNA reads TGTGCCAGCAGCGTAGCCCGGGACAGGGGGCTTCGGGAGACCCAGTACTTC. The variable domain in full, with the rest retrieved from reference TRBV9 and TRBJ2-5, is DSGVTQTPKHLITATGQRVTLRCSPRSGDLSVYWYQQSLDQGLQFLIQYYNGEERAKGNILERFSAQQFPDLHSELNLSSLELGDSALYFCASSVARDRGLRETQYFGPGTRLLVL.